This T cell receptor (beta chain) derives from a study of blood T cells in healthy people across ages. The V end lost 5 bases, the J end lost 3 bases, and 13 bases lay between the germline ends. The length of the CDR3 is 14 residues. To note about this clonotype: Being one base from a much bigger clone, this may be a read error.

Primed by a sample-barcoded 5' primer and a J-beta primer mix, a second PCR proceeded for about 7 to 11 cycles. TCRdb passed the 5' RACE reads through MiXCR, listing each CDR3 protein once. Of around 1,700,000 distinct CDR3 sequences listed, roughly 27% are singletons. Sequenced material: blood. This clonotype was sampled from a woman aged 30 to 39 in good health. The rearrangement joins TRBV12-3 or TRBV12-4 to TRBJ2-5; the D call may be TRBD1 or TRBD2 (5 bases each). CDR3 DNA: TGTGCCAGCAGTCGAGGGACGGATGAAGAGACCCAGTACTTC. The encoded protein is CASSRGTDEETQYF.